These T cell receptor beta chains were read from a single sample in a study of glioma-infiltrating T cells. TCRdb itself ran the multiplex PCR reads through MiXCR, one entry per CDR3 protein. The sample records about 190,000 distinct CDR3 sequences, roughly 32% being singletons. Sequencing used glioma tissue, nonneoplastic brain tissue, or PBMCs (not recorded which). The receptors derive from a human donor with low-grade glioma or glioblastoma, undergoing nonglioma brain surgery, or in good health (not recorded which). Both conserved end residues are part of each CDR3. The D gene is left open where the match is weak. The size of a clone is reported for some rows only, either as once, few or many, or as a class for expanded clones.

TRBJ2-2	TRBV7-9	NA	many	TGTGCCAGCAGCTGGACAGCCAACACCGGGGAGCTGTTTTTT	CASSWTANTGELFF
TRBJ2-1	TRBV10-2	TRBD2	many	TGCGCCAGCAGTGAGTCGAGGACTAGCGCTTACAATGAGCAGTTCTTC	CASSESRTSAYNEQFF
TRBJ1-4	TRBV12-3/TRBV12-4	NA	many	TGTGCCAGCAGCCGCCCCCCTACTAATGAAAAACTGTTTTTT	CASSRPPTNEKLFF
TRBJ2-1	TRBV3-1	NA	once	TGTGCCAGCAGCCAAGTAGGTGGGGTCAGCTCCTATGAGCAGTTCTTC	CASSQVGGVSSYEQFF
TRBJ1-1	TRBV29-1	NA	NA	TGCAGCGTTGAGGTAACGGGGGCCGGCACTGAAGCTTTCTTT	CSVEVTGAGTEAFF
TRBJ2-1	TRBV7-9	TRBD2	many	TGTGCCAGCAGCTTACTAGCGGTCAACAATGAGCAGTTCTTC	CASSLLAVNNEQFF
TRBJ2-1	TRBV27	TRBD1	many	TGTGCCAGCAGCCGACAGGGGGCCGATGAGCAGTTCTTC	CASSRQGADEQFF
TRBJ2-3	TRBV20-1	NA	many	TGCAGTGCTAACTCTGTGGGGAATGGTGCAGATACGCAGTATTTT	CSANSVGNGADTQYF
TRBJ2-3	TRBV28	TRBD2	NA	TGTGCCAGCAGAGGCGCTAGCGGGGGGGACACAGATACGCAGTATTTT	CASRGASGGDTDTQYF
TRBJ2-1	TRBV4-1	TRBD2	many	TGCGCCAGCAGCCAAGGGACTAGCGGGAGGTTCAATGAGCAGTTCTTC	CASSQGTSGRFNEQFF
TRBJ2-7	TRBV11-2	NA	NA	TGTGCCAGCGGGTTCACAGGGCGCGGGCAGTACTTC	CASGFTGRGQYF
TRBJ1-1	TRBV7-3	TRBD1	many	TGTGCCAGCAGCTCTACAGGGGGACGGGGAACTGAAGCTTTCTTT	CASSSTGGRGTEAFF
TRBJ2-5	TRBV27	NA	once	TGTGCCAGCAGTCCCCATCTAGCAAGAATAGAGACCCAGTACTTC	CASSPHLARIETQYF
TRBJ1-1	TRBV5-4	NA	NA	TGTGCCAGCAGCTTGGACGGCTTGAACACTGAAGCTTTCTTT	CASSLDGLNTEAFF
TRBJ2-1	TRBV11-2	TRBD2	many	TGTGCCAGCAGCTTAACAGCTAGCGGGGCGCTGGAGCAGTTCTTC	CASSLTASGALEQFF
TRBJ2-1	TRBV12-3/TRBV12-4	TRBD2	few	TGTGCCAGCAGGGACTGGGCGGGAGATGAGCAGTTCTTC	CASRDWAGDEQFF
TRBJ2-5	TRBV20-1	NA	many	TGCAGTGCTAGAGATAACCTCTGGGGGACCCAGTACTTC	CSARDNLWGTQYF
TRBJ1-1	TRBV4-1	NA	many	TGCGCCAGCAGCCCAGACGAAAGGGGGTTGGGGACTGAAGCTTTCTTT	CASSPDERGLGTEAFF
TRBJ2-3	TRBV7-2	TRBD2	many	TGTGCCAGCAGGCCTACACTAGCGGGGCTAACAGATACGCAGTATTTT	CASRPTLAGLTDTQYF
TRBJ2-1	TRBV7-3	NA	NA	TGTGCCAGCAGCTCCTCTGGGGTATCCTACAATGATCAGTTCTTC	CASSSSGVSYNDQFF
TRBJ1-5	TRBV3-1	NA	many	TGTGCCAGCAGCATAGATAGCAATCAGCCCCAGCATTTT	CASSIDSNQPQHF
TRBJ2-5	TRBV2	NA	many	TGTGCCAGCAGTTCAACAGGGAGGGGGACCCAGTACTTC	CASSSTGRGTQYF
TRBJ2-2	TRBV28	NA	many	TGTGCCAGCAGTTTTTTGACTAGAAGGTTTACCGGGGAGCTGTTTTTT	CASSFLTRRFTGELFF
TRBJ2-7	TRBV3-1	NA	many	TGTGCCAGCAGCCAAGATCCCTCGGTACGCGAGCAGTACTTC	CASSQDPSVREQYF
TRBJ2-7	TRBV10-3	TRBD2	NA	TGTGCCACCGGGACTAGCGGGTTCTACGAGCAGTACTTC	CATGTSGFYEQYF
TRBJ2-3	TRBV24-1	TRBD2	few	TGTGCCACCAGTGGTGGGAGGGCCCTGGGCACAGATACGCAGTATTTT	CATSGGRALGTDTQYF
TRBJ1-2	TRBV7-6	NA	many	TGTGCCAGCAGCTTAGTTGGCTCTGGCTACACCTTC	CASSLVGSGYTF
TRBJ2-7	TRBV20-1	NA	many	TGCAGTGCTAGAGATCTGGTCAACTCCTACGAGCAGTACTTC	CSARDLVNSYEQYF
TRBJ1-5	TRBV27	NA	many	TGTGCCAGCAGTTGGGATATGAGTCAGCCCCAGCATTTT	CASSWDMSQPQHF
TRBJ2-5	TRBV4-2	TRBD1	NA	TGTGCCAGCAGCTTAGGATTTTCGGACAGGGCTCGTGAGGCCCAGTACTTC	CASSLGFSDRAREAQYF
TRBJ2-7	TRBV7-2	NA	many	TGTGCCAGCAGCTTAAACCTACCCACCTACGAGCAGTACTTC	CASSLNLPTYEQYF
TRBJ2-3	TRBV24-1	NA	many	TGTGCCACCAGCTCGGATCGAAGTACGCAGTATTTT	CATSSDRSTQYF
TRBJ2-7	TRBV7-2	NA	many	TGTGCCAGCAGCGCCAACGGAGGGTACGAGCAGTACTTC	CASSANGGYEQYF
TRBJ2-1	TRBV7-6	NA	NA	TGTGCTAGCAGCCCCAGAACAGTGGAACGGGTCAATGAGCAGTTCTTC	CASSPRTVERVNEQFF
TRBJ2-7	TRBV29-1	TRBD1	NA	TGCAGCGTTGAAGATTTGACAGGGGTCCCCTACGAGCAGTACTTC	CSVEDLTGVPYEQYF
TRBJ2-1	TRBV24-1	NA	NA	TGTGCCACCAGTGACCGGGGACTGTCGGATGAGCAGTTCTTC	CATSDRGLSDEQFF
TRBJ1-3	TRBV5-4	TRBD1	NA	TGTGCCAGCAGCTTGCGACAGGGCAGCGGAAACACCGTATATTTT	CASSLRQGSGNTVYF
TRBJ2-1	TRBV3-1	TRBD2	NA	TGTGCCAGCAGCCCGACTAGCGGGAGGACCTACAATGAGCAGTTCTTC	CASSPTSGRTYNEQFF
TRBJ2-7	TRBV19	NA	few	TGTGCCAGTAATTGGGGCGGCGACGAGCAGTACTTC	CASNWGGDEQYF
TRBJ1-2	TRBV20-1	NA	many	TGCAGTGCTCCACCCCAGACAGGCCCTGGGCTTAACTATGGCTACACCTTC	CSAPPQTGPGLNYGYTF
TRBJ2-3	TRBV5-1	NA	NA	TGCGCCAGCAGCCCTACATACGTGGCAGATACGCAGTATTTT	CASSPTYVADTQYF
TRBJ2-1	TRBV7-9	NA	NA	TGTGCCGGCAACAATGAGCAGTTCTTC	CAGNNEQFF
TRBJ1-6	TRBV28	TRBD1	many	TGTGCCAGCACGTACGAAGGACAGGGGCAACCCCTCCACTTT	CASTYEGQGQPLHF
TRBJ2-3	TRBV28	NA	many	TGTGCCAGCACCCTTTCGGACAGCACAGATACGCAGTATTTT	CASTLSDSTDTQYF
TRBJ1-1	TRBV7-2	NA	many	TGTGCCAGCAGCTCCGGACCGCCGAACACTGAAGCTTTCTTT	CASSSGPPNTEAFF
TRBJ2-7	TRBV10-3	NA	few	TGTGCCATCAGAGGGACCACCTACGAGCAGTACTTC	CAIRGTTYEQYF
TRBJ1-1	TRBV6-6	NA	many	TGTGCCAGCAGTTACCCCCTGACTCTTCAGAACACTGAAGCTTTCTTT	CASSYPLTLQNTEAFF
TRBJ2-4	TRBV2	TRBD1	few	TGTGCCAGCAAGTGGACAGGGATGGACGCCAAAAACATTCAGTACTTC	CASKWTGMDAKNIQYF
TRBJ2-5	TRBV7-2	NA	NA	TGTGCCAGCAGCTTAAGTCTTACCAGGACCCAAGAGACCCAGTACTTC	CASSLSLTRTQETQYF
TRBJ2-5	TRBV3-1	NA	NA	TGTGCCAGCAGCCAATCCAGGACAGACCAAGAGACCCAGTACTTC	CASSQSRTDQETQYF
TRBJ1-3	TRBV6-6	TRBD1	many	TGTGCCAGCAGTTACTCCGGGACAGTAAACTCTGGAAACACCATATATTTT	CASSYSGTVNSGNTIYF
TRBJ1-2	TRBV6-1	NA	many	TGTGCCATAGGGGGGTCCCACTATGGCTACACCTTC	CAIGGSHYGYTF
TRBJ2-7	TRBV5-4	NA	NA	TGTGCCAGCAGCTCCACTAGCTGGAGCTCCTACGAGCAGTACTTC	CASSSTSWSSYEQYF
TRBJ2-1	TRBV3-1	NA	few	TGTGCCAGCAGCCAAGATGGGCTTGGAAACAATGAGCAGTTCTTC	CASSQDGLGNNEQFF
TRBJ2-5	TRBV12-3/TRBV12-4	NA	many	TGTGCCAGCAGTTTTACAGGGGAGGGTAAAGAGACCCAGTACTTC	CASSFTGEGKETQYF
TRBJ1-6	TRBV7-8	NA	many	TGTGCCAGCAGCTCAACGACTTTATCACCCCTCCACTTT	CASSSTTLSPLHF
TRBJ1-2	TRBV29-1	TRBD1	many	TGCAGCGTTCTCCGGACAGGGGGTGGCTATGGCTACACCTTC	CSVLRTGGGYGYTF
TRBJ2-7	TRBV6-2/TRBV6-3	TRBD1	NA	TGTGCCAGCCTACAGGGGAGCTCCTACAACGAGCAGTACTTC	CASLQGSSYNEQYF
TRBJ1-1	TRBV28	NA	many	TGTGCCAGCAGTTTCCCAGGGGATATCACTGAAGCTTTCTTT	CASSFPGDITEAFF
TRBJ2-1	TRBV29-1	TRBD1	few	TGCAGCTCCAGAGACAGGGCGACCTACAATGAGCAGTTCTTC	CSSRDRATYNEQFF